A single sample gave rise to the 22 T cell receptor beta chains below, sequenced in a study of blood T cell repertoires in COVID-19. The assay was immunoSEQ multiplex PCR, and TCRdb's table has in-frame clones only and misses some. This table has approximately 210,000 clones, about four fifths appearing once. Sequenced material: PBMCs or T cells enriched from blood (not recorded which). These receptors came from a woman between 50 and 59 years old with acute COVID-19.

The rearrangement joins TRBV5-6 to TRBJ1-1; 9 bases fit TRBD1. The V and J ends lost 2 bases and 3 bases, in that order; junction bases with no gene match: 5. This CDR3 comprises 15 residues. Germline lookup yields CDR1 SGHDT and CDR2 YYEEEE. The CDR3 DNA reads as TGTGCCAGCAGCTTTTTACAGGGGGCGCACACTGAAGCTTTCTTT. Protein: CASSFLQGAHTEAFF.

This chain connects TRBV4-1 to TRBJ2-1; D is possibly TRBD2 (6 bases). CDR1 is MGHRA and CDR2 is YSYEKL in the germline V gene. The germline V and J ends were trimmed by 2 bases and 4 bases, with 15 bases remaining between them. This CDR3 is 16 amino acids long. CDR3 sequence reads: CASSQQIAVGYNEQFF. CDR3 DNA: TGCGCCAGCAGCCAACAGATAGCGGTCGGTTACAATGAGCAGTTCTTC.

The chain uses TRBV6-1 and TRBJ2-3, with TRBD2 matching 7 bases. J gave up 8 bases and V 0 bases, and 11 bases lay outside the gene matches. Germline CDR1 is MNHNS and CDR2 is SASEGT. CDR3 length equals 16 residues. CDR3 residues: CASSEAMTNTGGTQYF. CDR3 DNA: TGTGCCAGCAGTGAAGCGATGACTAACACGGGGGGTACGCAGTATTTT.

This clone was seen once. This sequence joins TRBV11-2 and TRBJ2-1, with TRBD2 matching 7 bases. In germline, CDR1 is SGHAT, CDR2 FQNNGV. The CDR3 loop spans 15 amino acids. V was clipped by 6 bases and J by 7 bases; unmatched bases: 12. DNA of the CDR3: TGTGCCAGCAGAGTGCCCCGGGGAGGGCCTAATGAGCAGTTCTTC. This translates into CASRVPRGGPNEQFF.

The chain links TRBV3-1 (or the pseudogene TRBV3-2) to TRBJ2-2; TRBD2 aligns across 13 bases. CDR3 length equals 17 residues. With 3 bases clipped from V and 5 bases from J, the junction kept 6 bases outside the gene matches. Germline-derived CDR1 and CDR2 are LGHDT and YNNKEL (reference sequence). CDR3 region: CASSHGTSGTRTGELFF. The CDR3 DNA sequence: TGTGCCAGCAGCCATGGGACTAGCGGGACCAGGACCGGGGAGCTGTTTTTT.

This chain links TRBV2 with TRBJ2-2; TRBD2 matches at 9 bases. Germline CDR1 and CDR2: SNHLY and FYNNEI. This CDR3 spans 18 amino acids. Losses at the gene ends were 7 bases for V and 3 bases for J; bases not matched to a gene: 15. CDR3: CASNRPPSGASDTGELFF. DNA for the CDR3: TGTGCCAGCAACCGTCCGCCTAGCGGGGCGTCGGACACCGGGGAGCTGTTTTTT.

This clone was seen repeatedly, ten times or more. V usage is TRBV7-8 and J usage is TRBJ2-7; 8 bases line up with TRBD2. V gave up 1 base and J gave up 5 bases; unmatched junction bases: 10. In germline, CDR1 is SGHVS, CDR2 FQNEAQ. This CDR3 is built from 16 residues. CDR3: CASSLGAGGQRNEQYF. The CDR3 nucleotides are TGTGCCAGCAGCTTAGGGGCGGGAGGCCAACGGAACGAGCAGTACTTC.

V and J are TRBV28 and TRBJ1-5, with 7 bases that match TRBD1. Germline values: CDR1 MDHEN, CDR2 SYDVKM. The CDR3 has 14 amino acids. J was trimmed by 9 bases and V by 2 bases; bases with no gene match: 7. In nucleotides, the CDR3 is TGTGCCAGCAGTTTACAAGGGGGCGGAAGGCCCCAGCATTTT. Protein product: CASSLQGGGRPQHF.

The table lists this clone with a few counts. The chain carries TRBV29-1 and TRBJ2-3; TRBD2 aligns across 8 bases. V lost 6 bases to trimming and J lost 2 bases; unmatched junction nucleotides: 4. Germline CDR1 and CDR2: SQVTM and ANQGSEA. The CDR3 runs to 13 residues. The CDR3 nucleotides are TGCAGCGTGGGCGGGAGGACCACAGATACGCAGTATTTT. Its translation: CSVGGRTTDTQYF.

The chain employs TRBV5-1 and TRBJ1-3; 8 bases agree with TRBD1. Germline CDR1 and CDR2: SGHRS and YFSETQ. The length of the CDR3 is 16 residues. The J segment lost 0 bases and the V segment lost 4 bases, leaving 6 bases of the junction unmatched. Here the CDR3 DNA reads TGCGCCAGCAGCCTTGGACAGGGAAGCTCTGGAAACACCATATATTTT. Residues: CASSLGQGSSGNTIYF.

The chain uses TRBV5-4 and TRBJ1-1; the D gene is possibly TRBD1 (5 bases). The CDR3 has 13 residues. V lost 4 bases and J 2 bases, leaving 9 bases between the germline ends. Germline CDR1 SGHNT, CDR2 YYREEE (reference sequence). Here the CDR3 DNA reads TGTGCCAGCAGCCCTCAGGGAAACACTGAAGCTTTCTTT. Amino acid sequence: CASSPQGNTEAFF.

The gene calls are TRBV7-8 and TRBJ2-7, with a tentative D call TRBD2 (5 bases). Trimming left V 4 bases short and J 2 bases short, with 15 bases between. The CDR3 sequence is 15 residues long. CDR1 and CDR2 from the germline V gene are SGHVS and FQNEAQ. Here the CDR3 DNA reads TGTGCCAGCAGCTCATCCGCGGTTAGCGCCTACGAGCAGTACTTC. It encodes CASSSSAVSAYEQYF.

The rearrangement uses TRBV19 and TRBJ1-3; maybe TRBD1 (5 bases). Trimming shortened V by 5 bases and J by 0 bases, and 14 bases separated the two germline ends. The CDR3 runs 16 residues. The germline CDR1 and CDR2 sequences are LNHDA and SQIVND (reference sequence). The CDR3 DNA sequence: TGTGCCAGTAGTTCCAGACAGACTGGCTCTGGAAACACCATATATTTT. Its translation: CASSSRQTGSGNTIYF.

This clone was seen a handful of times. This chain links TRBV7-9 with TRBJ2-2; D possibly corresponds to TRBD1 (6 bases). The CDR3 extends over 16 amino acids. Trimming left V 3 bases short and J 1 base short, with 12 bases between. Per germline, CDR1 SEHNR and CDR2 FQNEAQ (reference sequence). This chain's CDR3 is CASSLKPGQNTGELFF. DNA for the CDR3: TGTGCCAGCAGCTTGAAACCGGGACAGAACACCGGGGAGCTGTTTTTT. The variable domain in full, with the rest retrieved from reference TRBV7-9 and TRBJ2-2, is DTGVSQNPRHKITKRGQNVTFRCDPISEHNRLYWYRQTLGQGPEFLTYFQNEAQLEKSRLLSDRFSAERPKGSFSTLEIQRTEQGDSAMYLCASSLKPGQNTGELFFGEGSRLTVL.

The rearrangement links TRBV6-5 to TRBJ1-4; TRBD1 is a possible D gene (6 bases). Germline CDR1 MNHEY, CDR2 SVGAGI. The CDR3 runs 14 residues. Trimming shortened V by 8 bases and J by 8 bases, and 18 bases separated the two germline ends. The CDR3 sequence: CASRRGGGGEKLFF. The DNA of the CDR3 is TGTGCCAGCCGCCGGGGAGGGGGGGGAGAAAAACTGTTTTTT.

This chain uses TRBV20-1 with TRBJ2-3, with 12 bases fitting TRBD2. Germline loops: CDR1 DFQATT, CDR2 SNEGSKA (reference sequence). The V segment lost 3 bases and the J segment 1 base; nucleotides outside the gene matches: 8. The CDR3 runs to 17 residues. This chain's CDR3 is CSASLPSGGAGTDTQYF. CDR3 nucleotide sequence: TGCAGTGCTAGTCTCCCTAGCGGGGGGGCGGGCACAGATACGCAGTATTTT.

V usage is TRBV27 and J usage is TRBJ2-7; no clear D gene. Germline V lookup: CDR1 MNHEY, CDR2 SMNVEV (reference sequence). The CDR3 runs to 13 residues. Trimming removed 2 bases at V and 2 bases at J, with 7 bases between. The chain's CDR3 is CASSLGQTYEQYF. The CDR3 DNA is TGTGCCAGCAGTTTAGGCCAAACCTACGAGCAGTACTTC.

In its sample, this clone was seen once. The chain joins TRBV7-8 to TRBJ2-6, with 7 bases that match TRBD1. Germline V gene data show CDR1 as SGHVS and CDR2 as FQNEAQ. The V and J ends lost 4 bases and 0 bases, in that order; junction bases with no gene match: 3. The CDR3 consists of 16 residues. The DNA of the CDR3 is TGTGCCAGCAGCTCGACAGGGAACTCTGGGGCCAACGTCCTGACTTTC. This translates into CASSSTGNSGANVLTF. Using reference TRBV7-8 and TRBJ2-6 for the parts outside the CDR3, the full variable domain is GAGVSQSPRYKVAKRGQDVALRCDPISGHVSLFWYQQALGQGPEFLTYFQNEAQLDKSGLPSDRFFAERPEGSVSTLKIQRTQQEDSAVYLCASSSTGNSGANVLTFGAGSRLTVL.

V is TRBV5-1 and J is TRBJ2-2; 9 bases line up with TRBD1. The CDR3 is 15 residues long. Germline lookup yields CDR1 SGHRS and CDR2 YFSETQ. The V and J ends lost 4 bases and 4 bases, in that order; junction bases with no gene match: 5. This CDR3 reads CASSATGGRTGELFF. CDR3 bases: TGCGCCAGCAGCGCCACAGGGGGCCGCACCGGGGAGCTGTTTTTT. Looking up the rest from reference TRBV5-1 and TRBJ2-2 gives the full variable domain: KAGVTQTPRYLIKTRGQQVTLSCSPISGHRSVSWYQQTPGQGLQFLFEYFSETQRNKGNFPGRFSGRQFSNSRSEMNVSTLELGDSALYLCASSATGGRTGELFFGEGSRLTVL.

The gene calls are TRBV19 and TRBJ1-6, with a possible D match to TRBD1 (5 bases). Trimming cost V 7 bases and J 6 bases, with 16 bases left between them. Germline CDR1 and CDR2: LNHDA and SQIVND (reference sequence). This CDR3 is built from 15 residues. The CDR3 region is CASTTDRHLNSPLHF. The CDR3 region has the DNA TGTGCCAGTACAACCGACAGACACCTTAATTCACCCCTCCACTTT.

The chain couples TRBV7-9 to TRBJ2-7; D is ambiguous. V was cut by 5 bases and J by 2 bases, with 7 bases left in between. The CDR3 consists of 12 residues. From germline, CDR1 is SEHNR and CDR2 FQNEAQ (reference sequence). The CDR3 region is CASSQTTYEQYF. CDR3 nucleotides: TGTGCCAGCAGCCAAACAACCTACGAGCAGTACTTC. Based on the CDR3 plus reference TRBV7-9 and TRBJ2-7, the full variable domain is DTGVSQNPRHKITKRGQNVTFRCDPISEHNRLYWYRQTLGQGPEFLTYFQNEAQLEKSRLLSDRFSAERPKGSFSTLEIQRTEQGDSAMYLCASSQTTYEQYFGPGTRLTVT.

Written as DNA, the CDR3 is TGTGCCAGCAGCAACGGTAAAAAGCCTAACACCGGGGAGCTGTTTTTT. Translating it yields CASSNGKKPNTGELFF. V is TRBV7-2 and J is TRBJ2-2; D remains unclear. The CDR3 totals 16 residues. Trimming stripped 5 bases from V and 2 bases from J, with 15 bases between. CDR1 SGHTA and CDR2 FQGNSA come from the germline V gene.